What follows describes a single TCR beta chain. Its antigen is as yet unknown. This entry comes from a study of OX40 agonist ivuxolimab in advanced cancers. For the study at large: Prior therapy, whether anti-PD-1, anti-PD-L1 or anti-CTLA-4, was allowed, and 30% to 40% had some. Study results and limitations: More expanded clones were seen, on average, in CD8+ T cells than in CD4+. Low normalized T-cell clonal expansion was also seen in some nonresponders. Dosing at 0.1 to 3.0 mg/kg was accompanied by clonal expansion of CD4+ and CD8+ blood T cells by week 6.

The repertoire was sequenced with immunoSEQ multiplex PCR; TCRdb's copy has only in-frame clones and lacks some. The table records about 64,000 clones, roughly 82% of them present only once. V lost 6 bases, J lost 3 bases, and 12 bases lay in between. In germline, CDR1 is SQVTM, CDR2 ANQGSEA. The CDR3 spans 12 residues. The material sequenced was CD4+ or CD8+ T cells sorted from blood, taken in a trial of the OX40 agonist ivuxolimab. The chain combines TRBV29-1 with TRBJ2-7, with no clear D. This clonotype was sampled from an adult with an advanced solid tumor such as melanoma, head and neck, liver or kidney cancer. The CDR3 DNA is TGCAGCGTGGGAACAATGGGCTACGAGCAGTACTTC. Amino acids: CSVGTMGYEQYF.